This T cell receptor (beta chain) is drawn from a study of cytomegalovirus exposure and HLA in healthy donors. Study context: About 85 million unique TCR sequences came from HLA-typed donors in an early release. Genotyping showed 75% to 90% of over 350 donors falling in the Caucasian-associated ancestry cluster. Study conclusions and caveats: Later analysis showed TCR association rates varying by HLA locus, highest for DRB1 and lowest for HLA-C.

To note about this clone: The antigen remains undetermined.

The V end was cut by 7 bases, the J end by 2 bases, with 12 bases between. The germline V gene encodes CDR1 LNHDA and CDR2 SQIVND (reference sequence). This CDR3 comprises 14 residues. With 60 Vbeta and 13 Jbeta primers, the PCR was carried out. The data were produced by immunoSEQ multiplex PCR, yet TCRdb's version contains in-frame clones alone and is incomplete. The data hold around 130,000 clones, with 74% observed a single time. The specimen was PBMCs. The source is a woman aged 45-65 years in good health and CMV-seropositive. The V call is TRBV19, the J call TRBJ1-5; perhaps TRBD1 as D (6 bases). The chain's CDR3 is CASNRPGGNQPQHF. As DNA, the CDR3 is TGTGCCAGTAACCGGCCAGGGGGCAATCAGCCCCAGCATTTT.